One and the same sample provided the 7 T cell receptor beta chains below, sequenced in a study of cytomegalovirus exposure and HLA in healthy donors. Repertoires were generated with immunoSEQ multiplex PCR, while TCRdb's copy carries only in-frame clones and drops some. Of over 85,000 clones in the sample, about 95% are singletons; the top ten hold roughly 0.9%. The specimen was PBMCs. The receptors derive from a woman younger than 30 in good health and CMV-seronegative.

The gene calls are TRBV29-1 and TRBJ2-7, with D unresolved. Germline lookup yields CDR1 SQVTM and CDR2 ANQGSEA. Trimming left V 1 base short and J 3 bases short, with 7 bases between. This CDR3 has 12 residues. In nucleotides, the CDR3 is TGCAGCGTTGAAGGCAGGAACTACGAGCAGTACTTC. Its protein is CSVEGRNYEQYF.

The chain carries TRBV4-3 and TRBJ1-1; D is ambiguous. The ends were cut back, 0 bases at V and 8 bases at J, with 16 bases in the middle. The CDR3 sequence is 15 residues long. Per germline, CDR1 LGHNA and CDR2 YSLEER. The DNA of the CDR3 is TGCGCCAGCAGCCAAGAAATATACGGCGCCAGGGAAGCTTTCTTT. Amino acids: CASSQEIYGAREAFF.

The chain joins TRBV11-3 to TRBJ1-1; no definite D call. This CDR3 contains 13 residues. The ends were cut back, 8 bases at V and 0 bases at J, with 10 bases in the middle. CDR1 and CDR2 from the germline V gene are SGHNT and YENEEA. The CDR3 DNA reads TGTGCCAGCTCCCCGGGGTTGAACACTGAAGCTTTCTTT. Translation gives CASSPGLNTEAFF.

The genes are TRBV9 and TRBJ2-3; D is ambiguous. CDR1 is SGDLS and CDR2 is YYNGEE in the germline V gene. The CDR3 runs to 15 residues. V lost 3 bases to trimming and J lost 2 bases, with 13 bases between them. The CDR3 DNA is TGTGCCAGCAGCGGCAGTTCCGCGGACACAGATACGCAGTATTTT. This translates into CASSGSSADTDTQYF.

V is TRBV23-1 and J is TRBJ1-1; D possibly corresponds to TRBD1 (6 bases). TRBV23-1 is identified as an open reading frame with a role that is uncertain. CDR3 length equals 17 residues. V was trimmed by 2 bases and J by 4 bases, leaving 20 bases between them. The CDR3 region is CASSQTTGGGHATEAFF. In DNA form, the CDR3 reads TGCGCCAGCAGTCAAACAACGGGGGGCGGGCACGCCACTGAAGCTTTCTTT.

The genes are TRBV15 and TRBJ2-5; possibly TRBD2 for D (5 bases). Looked up from germline, CDR1 is LNHNV and CDR2 is YYDKDF (reference sequence). V shed 0 bases and J shed 10 bases, with 6 bases lying between them. The CDR3 spans 11 residues. The DNA for the CDR3 is TGTGCCACCAGCAGAGACGGGGTCCAGTACTTC. Translating it yields CATSRDGVQYF. Based on the CDR3 plus reference TRBV15 and TRBJ2-5, the full variable domain is DAMVIQNPRYQVTQFGKPVTLSCSQTLNHNVMYWYQQKSSQAPKLLFHYYDKDFNNEADTPDNFQSRRPNTSFCFLDIRSPGLGDTAMYLCATSRDGVQYFGPGTRLLVL.

The gene calls are TRBV7-3 and TRBJ1-1; 7 nucleotides line up with TRBD1. Germline CDR1 SGHTA, CDR2 FQGTGA. The CDR3 loop spans 16 amino acids. V shed 3 bases and J 0 bases; nucleotides not matched to a gene: 7. CDR3 bases: TGTGCCAGCAGCTTGACGACCGGGACAGTGAACACTGAAGCTTTCTTT. As protein: CASSLTTGTVNTEAFF. The full variable domain, rest sourced from reference TRBV7-3 and TRBJ1-1, is GAGVSQTPSNKVTEKGKYVELRCDPISGHTALYWYRQSLGQGPEFLIYFQGTGAADDSGLPNDRFFAVRPEGSVSTLKIQRTERGDSAVYLCASSLTTGTVNTEAFFGQGTRLTVV.